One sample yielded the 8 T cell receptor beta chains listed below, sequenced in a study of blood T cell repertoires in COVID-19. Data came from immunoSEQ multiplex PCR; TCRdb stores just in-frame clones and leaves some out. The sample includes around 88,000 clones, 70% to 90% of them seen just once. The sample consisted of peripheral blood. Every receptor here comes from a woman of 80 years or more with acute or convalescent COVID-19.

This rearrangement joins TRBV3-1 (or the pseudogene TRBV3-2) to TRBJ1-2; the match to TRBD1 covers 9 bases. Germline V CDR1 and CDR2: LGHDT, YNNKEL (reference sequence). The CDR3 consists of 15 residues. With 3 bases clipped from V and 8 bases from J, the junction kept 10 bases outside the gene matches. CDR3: CASSHAGTGYSGYTF. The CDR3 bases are TGTGCCAGCAGCCACGCCGGGACAGGGTATTCGGGCTACACCTTC.

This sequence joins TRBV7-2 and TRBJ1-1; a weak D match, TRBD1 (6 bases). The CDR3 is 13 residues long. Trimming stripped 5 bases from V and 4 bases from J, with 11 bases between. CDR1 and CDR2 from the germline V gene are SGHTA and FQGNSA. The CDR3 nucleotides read TGTGCCAGCAGCGAAGGGGGGGGCACTGAAGCTTTCTTT. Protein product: CASSEGGGTEAFF.

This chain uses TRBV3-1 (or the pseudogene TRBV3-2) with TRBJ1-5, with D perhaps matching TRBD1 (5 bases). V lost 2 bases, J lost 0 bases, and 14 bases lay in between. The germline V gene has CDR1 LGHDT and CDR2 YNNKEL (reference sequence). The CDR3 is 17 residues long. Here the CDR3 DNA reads TGTGCCAGCAGCCAATTCGCCCTTCAGGGTAGCAATCAGCCCCAGCATTTT. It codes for CASSQFALQGSNQPQHF.

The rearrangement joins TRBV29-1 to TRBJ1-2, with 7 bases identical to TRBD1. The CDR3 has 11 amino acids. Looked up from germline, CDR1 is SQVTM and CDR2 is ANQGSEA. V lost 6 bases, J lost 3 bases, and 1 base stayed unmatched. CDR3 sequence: CSVGTDYGYTF. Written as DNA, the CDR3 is TGCAGCGTCGGGACAGACTATGGCTACACCTTC.

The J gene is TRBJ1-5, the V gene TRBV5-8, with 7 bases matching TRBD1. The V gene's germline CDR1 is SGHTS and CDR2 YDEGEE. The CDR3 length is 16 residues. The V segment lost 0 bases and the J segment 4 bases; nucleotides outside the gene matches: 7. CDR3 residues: CASSLDTGQNNQPQHF. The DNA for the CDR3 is TGTGCCAGCAGCTTGGATACGGGACAGAATAATCAGCCCCAGCATTTT.

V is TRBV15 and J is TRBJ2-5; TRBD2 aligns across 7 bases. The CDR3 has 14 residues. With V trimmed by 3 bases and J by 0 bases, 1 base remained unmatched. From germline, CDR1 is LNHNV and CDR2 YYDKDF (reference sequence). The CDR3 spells CATSRGGYQETQYF. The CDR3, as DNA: TGTGCCACCAGCAGGGGAGGGTACCAAGAGACCCAGTACTTC.

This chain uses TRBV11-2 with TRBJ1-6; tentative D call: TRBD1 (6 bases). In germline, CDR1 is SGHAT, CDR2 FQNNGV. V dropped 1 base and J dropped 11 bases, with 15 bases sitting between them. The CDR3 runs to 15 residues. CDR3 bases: TGTGCCAGCAGCTTAGTGGACAGCTTGTTTCCACCCCTCCACTTT. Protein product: CASSLVDSLFPPLHF.

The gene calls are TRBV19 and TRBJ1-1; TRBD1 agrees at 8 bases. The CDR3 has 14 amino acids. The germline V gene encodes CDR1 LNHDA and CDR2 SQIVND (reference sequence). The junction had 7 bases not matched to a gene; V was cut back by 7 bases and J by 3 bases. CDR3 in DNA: TGTGCCAGTAAGGGGGGACAGGCTTACACTGAAGCTTTCTTT. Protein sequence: CASKGGQAYTEAFF.